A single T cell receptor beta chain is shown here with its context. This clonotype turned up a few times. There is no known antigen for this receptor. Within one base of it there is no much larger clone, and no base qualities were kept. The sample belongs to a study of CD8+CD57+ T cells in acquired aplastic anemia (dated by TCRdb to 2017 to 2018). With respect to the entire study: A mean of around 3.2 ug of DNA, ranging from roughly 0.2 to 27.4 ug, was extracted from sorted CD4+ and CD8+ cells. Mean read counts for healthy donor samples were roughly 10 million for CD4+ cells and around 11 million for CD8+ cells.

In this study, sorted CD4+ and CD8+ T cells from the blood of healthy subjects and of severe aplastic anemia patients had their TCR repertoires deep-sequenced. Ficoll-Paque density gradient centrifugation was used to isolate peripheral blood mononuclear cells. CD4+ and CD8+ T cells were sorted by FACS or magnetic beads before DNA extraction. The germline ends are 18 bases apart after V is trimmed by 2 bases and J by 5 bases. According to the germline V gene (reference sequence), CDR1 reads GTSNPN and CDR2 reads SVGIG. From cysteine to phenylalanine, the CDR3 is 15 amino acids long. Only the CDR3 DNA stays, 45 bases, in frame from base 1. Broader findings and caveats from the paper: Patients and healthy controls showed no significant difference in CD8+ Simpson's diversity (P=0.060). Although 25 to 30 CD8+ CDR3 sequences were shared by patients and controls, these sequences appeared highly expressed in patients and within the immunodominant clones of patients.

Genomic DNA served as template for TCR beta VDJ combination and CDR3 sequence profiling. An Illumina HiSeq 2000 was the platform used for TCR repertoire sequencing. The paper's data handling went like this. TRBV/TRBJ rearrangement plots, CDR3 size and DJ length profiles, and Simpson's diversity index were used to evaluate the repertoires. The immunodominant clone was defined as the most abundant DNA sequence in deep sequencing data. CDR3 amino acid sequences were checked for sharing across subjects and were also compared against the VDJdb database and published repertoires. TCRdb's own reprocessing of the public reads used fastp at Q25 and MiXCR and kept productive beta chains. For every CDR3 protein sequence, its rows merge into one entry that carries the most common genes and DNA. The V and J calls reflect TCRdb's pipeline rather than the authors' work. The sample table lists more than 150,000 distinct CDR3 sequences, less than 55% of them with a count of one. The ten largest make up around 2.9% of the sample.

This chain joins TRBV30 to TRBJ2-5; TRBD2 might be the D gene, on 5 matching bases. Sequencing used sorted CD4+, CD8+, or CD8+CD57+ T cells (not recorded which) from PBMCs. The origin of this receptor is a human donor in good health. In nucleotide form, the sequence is TGTGCCTGGAGTCGAGACCGATCCCGGAGGGAGACCCAGTACTTC. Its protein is CAWSRDRSRRETQYF.